This paragraph covers one TCR beta chain sequence. The CDR3 does not close with the conserved phenylalanine or tryptophan, likely indicating a read error. Trimming at V came to 3 bases and at J to 8 bases, leaving 16 bases not matched to a gene. The CDR3 consists of 17 residues. Germline CDR1 is SGHAT and CDR2 is FQNNGV. The tissue used was unsorted bulk material of roughly 17-33 mg. RNA and DNA were co-extracted from it with the AllPrep DNA/RNA mini kit. The data originate from a study of tumor-infiltrating lymphocytes in primary liver carcinoma. TCR beta cDNA was made from approximately 500 ng total RNA with a constant-region primer. Three nested multiplex PCR rounds of slightly modified ARM-PCR generated TCR beta libraries. Two initial PCR rounds of about 10 cycles each paired TRBV1-TRBV30 forward primers with a C-beta reverse primer. Each CDR3 protein gets one entry after TCRdb re-called the multiplex PCR reads with MiXCR. Found here are about 99,000 distinct CDR3 sequences, over 55% of them singletons; the top ten hold 9% to 10%.

The chain uses TRBV11-2 and TRBJ2-1; 7 nucleotides agree with TRBD2. Sequencing input: liver tumor tissue from sampling region 5. Indicated subset: tumor region T5, tumor centre. This clonotype originated in a woman aged 60-75 years with primary liver carcinoma and hepatitis B virus infection. The CDR3 loop is CASSFLGASGGYDEQFL. Written as DNA, the CDR3 is TGTGCCAGCAGCTTCCTTGGGGCTAGCGGAGGATACGATGAGCAGTTCCTC.